The 32 T cell receptor beta chains below were found in one sample sequenced in a study of PD-1 blockade in classical Hodgkin lymphoma. Specified time point: cycle 4 day 1 (C4D1), after five to seven weeks of nivolumab. Every patient experienced relapse after autologous stem cell transplantation, and brentuximab vedotin exposure varied. Sequencing was performed with immunoSEQ multiplex PCR; in TCRdb, only in-frame clones are kept and a portion is missing. Here the sample spans tens of thousands of clones, roughly 80% being singletons. This specimen was peripheral blood mononuclear cells (PBMCs), taken before the fourth cycle of nivolumab. The source is a human donor with classical Hodgkin lymphoma.

The chain combines TRBV28 with TRBJ2-3; D uncertain. V was trimmed by 4 bases and J by 7 bases, leaving 12 bases between them. Germline V gene sequence: CDR1 MDHEN, CDR2 SYDVKM. The CDR3 has 13 amino acids. The CDR3 region is CASSSTVGNTQYF. The CDR3 DNA is TGTGCCAGCAGTTCCACCGTAGGCAATACGCAGTATTTT.

The chain recombines TRBV7-3 with TRBJ2-4, with TRBD1 as a possible D gene (6 bases). With 0 bases removed from V and 2 bases from J, the gap between germline ends came to 14 bases. Germline-derived CDR1 and CDR2 are SGHTA and FQGTGA. The CDR3 runs to 17 residues. The CDR3 loop reads CASSLTSTGTTKNIQYF. CDR3 sequence (DNA): TGTGCCAGCAGCTTAACTAGTACAGGGACGACCAAAAACATTCAGTACTTC.

The chain joins TRBV7-2 to TRBJ1-1; no clear D gene. The CDR3 runs to 14 residues. The germline V gene encodes CDR1 SGHTA and CDR2 FQGNSA. The V and J ends lost 5 bases and 1 base respectively, with 11 bases between them. CDR3 sequence (DNA): TGTGCCAGCAGCCCCTGGGCAGGGAACACTGAAGCTTTCTTT. This encodes CASSPWAGNTEAFF. Full variable domain (rest looked up from reference TRBV7-2 and TRBJ1-1): GAGVSQSPSNKVTEKGKDVELRCDPISGHTALYWYRQSLGQGLEFLIYFQGNSAPDKSGLPSDRFSAERTGGSVSTLTIQRTQQEDSAVYLCASSPWAGNTEAFFGQGTRLTVV.

This clone was seen a handful of times. The V gene is TRBV14, the J gene TRBJ1-1; D not resolved. V lost 4 bases, J lost 3 bases, and 15 bases lay in between. This CDR3 has 15 amino acids. Germline loops: CDR1 SGHDN, CDR2 FVKESK. This CDR3 reads CASSLGALLYTEAFF. In nucleotides, the CDR3 is TGTGCCAGCAGCCTAGGAGCACTACTATACACTGAAGCTTTCTTT.

This chain joins TRBV5-1 and TRBJ1-2; D remains unclear. This CDR3 region has 14 residues. Germline V gives CDR1 SGHRS, CDR2 YFSETQ. Trimming cost V 4 bases and J 5 bases, with 15 bases left between them. Here the CDR3 reads CASSLLGFSYGYTF. For the CDR3, the DNA is TGCGCCAGCAGCCTTCTGGGCTTCTCGTATGGCTACACCTTC.

The chain has TRBV6-6 and TRBJ1-2; D is unresolved. CDR3 length equals 14 residues. V was pared by 3 bases and J by 6 bases, with 14 bases between. Germline V gene sequence: CDR1 MNHNY, CDR2 SVGAGI (reference sequence). CDR3: CASSYNSLGNGYTF. The DNA of the CDR3 is TGTGCCAGCAGTTATAACTCCTTGGGGAATGGCTACACCTTC.

CDR3 nucleotides: TGTGCCAGCAGCAACTCCTACGAGCAGTACTTC. It is translated as CASSNSYEQYF. The genes are TRBV7-9 and TRBJ2-7, with no clear D. The CDR3 loop spans 11 amino acids. Germline V gene data show CDR1 as SEHNR and CDR2 as FQNEAQ (reference sequence). V was pared by 5 bases and J by 0 bases, with 2 bases between.

The CDR3 loop is CASSPSRDRWNQPQHF. The CDR3 nucleotides read TGTGCCAGCTCACCATCTAGAGACAGGTGGAATCAGCCCCAGCATTTT. The chain employs TRBV18 and TRBJ1-5; a weak D match, TRBD1 (6 bases). Trimming took 2 bases from V and 4 from J, leaving 15 bases between them. The CDR3 runs to 16 residues. Germline values: CDR1 KGHSH, CDR2 LQKENI.

This clone appeared a few times. The gene calls are TRBV5-1 and TRBJ1-2, with TRBD1 as a possible D gene (5 bases). Germline CDR1 and CDR2: SGHRS and YFSETQ. V lost 4 bases, J lost 4 bases, and 17 bases lay in between. The CDR3 contains 15 residues. The CDR3 sequence is CASSVAGLYGYGYTF. The CDR3 coding sequence is TGCGCCAGCAGCGTAGCGGGACTATATGGCTATGGCTACACCTTC.

The chain is built from TRBV6-6 and TRBJ1-2; D is uncertain. V was trimmed by 8 bases and J by 4 bases, leaving 11 bases between them. This CDR3 is 12 amino acids long. Per the germline V gene, CDR1 is MNHNY and CDR2 is SVGAGI (reference sequence). The CDR3 sequence is CASGALGYGYTF. DNA for the CDR3: TGTGCCAGCGGCGCCCTAGGCTATGGCTACACCTTC.

This clone has a single count. The genes are TRBV7-5 and TRBJ2-1. TRBV7-5 is termed a pseudogene. This CDR3 has 14 amino acids. CDR3 coding DNA: TGTGCCAGCAGCTCCTCGATGGGGTACAATGAGCAGTTCTTC. Translated: CASSSSMGYNEQFF.

This CDR3 reads CASRQGMNTEAFF. The CDR3, as DNA: TGTGCCAGCAGACAGGGGATGAACACTGAAGCTTTCTTT. The rearrangement uses TRBV6-1 and TRBJ1-1; TRBD1 matches 7 bases. This CDR3 has 13 amino acids. CDR1 MNHNS and CDR2 SASEGT come from the germline V gene. The junction had 1 base not matched to a gene; V was cut back by 6 bases and J by 0 bases.

The rearrangement uses TRBV7-9 and TRBJ1-1; no clear D. CDR3 length: 14 amino acids. V was clipped by 0 bases and J by 3 bases, with 8 bases between them. Germline V gene data show CDR1 as SEHNR and CDR2 as FQNEAQ (reference sequence). The CDR3 protein is CASSLAPVDTEAFF. The CDR3, as DNA: TGTGCCAGCAGCTTAGCACCTGTAGACACTGAAGCTTTCTTT.

The chain is built from TRBV11-1 and TRBJ2-5; D call uncertain. Per the germline V gene, CDR1 is SGHAT and CDR2 is FQDESV (reference sequence). Trimming left V 5 bases short and J 5 bases short, with 12 bases between. This CDR3 has 13 residues. Written as DNA, the CDR3 is TGTGCCAGCAGCCAGCTAGGGCTGGAGACCCAGTACTTC. This translates into CASSQLGLETQYF.

The chain couples TRBV14 to TRBJ2-3, with TRBD2 matching over 10 bases. J lost 6 bases, V lost 1 base, and 7 bases had no gene match. Germline CDR1 and CDR2: SGHDN and FVKESK. The CDR3 sequence is 16 residues long. The CDR3, as DNA: TGTGCCAGCAGCCAAGCGGAGCGGGGGGGCTGGGATACGCAGTATTTT. This sequence encodes CASSQAERGGWDTQYF.

This clone showed up many times. The rearrangement uses TRBV5-1 and TRBJ1-6; D is undetermined. Trimming left V 0 bases short and J 5 bases short, with 6 bases between. The CDR3 contains 14 residues. Germline CDR1 is SGHRS and CDR2 is YFSETQ. CDR3 protein: CASSLDQNNSPLHF. The CDR3 coding sequence is TGCGCCAGCAGCTTGGACCAAAATAATTCACCCCTCCACTTT.

The chain employs TRBV6-1 and TRBJ2-7; perhaps TRBD2 as D (6 bases). Trimming left V 8 bases short and J 3 bases short, with 14 bases between. CDR3 length equals 13 residues. Per the germline V gene, CDR1 is MNHNS and CDR2 is SASEGT. The DNA of the CDR3 is TGTGCCAGCCTTGCGGGGCCTAACTACGAGCAGTACTTC. Its protein product is CASLAGPNYEQYF.

This chain uses TRBV27 with TRBJ2-7, with 9 bases lining up with TRBD1. Per the germline V gene, CDR1 is MNHEY and CDR2 is SMNVEV (reference sequence). The CDR3 runs to 13 residues. Germline trimming cut 7 bases from V and 2 bases from J; bases unmatched to any gene: 3. The CDR3 DNA sequence: TGTGCCAGCAAGGGACAGGGAGCCTACGAGCAGTACTTC. The encoded protein is CASKGQGAYEQYF.

J is TRBJ2-7 and V is TRBV19; TRBD1 matches at 7 bases. J gave up 6 bases and V 5 bases, and 4 bases lay outside the gene matches. In germline, CDR1 is LNHDA, CDR2 SQIVND (reference sequence). The CDR3 is 12 residues long. CDR3 coding DNA: TGTGCCAGTAGTTCTTCAGGGGGCGAGCAGTACTTC. Its protein product is CASSSSGGEQYF.

The chain couples TRBV30 to TRBJ1-4, with 7 bases lining up with TRBD1. The ends lost 6 bases at V and 12 bases at J; junction bases unmatched: 10. There are 12 residues in the CDR3. Germline assignment: CDR1 GTSNPN and CDR2 SVGIG (reference sequence). Written as DNA, the CDR3 is TGTGCCTGCTATTTTAGACAGGGAGAACTGTTTTTT. This codes for CACYFRQGELFF.

The J gene is TRBJ2-2, the V gene TRBV5-8; D uncertain. Per germline, CDR1 SGHTS and CDR2 YDEGEE. This CDR3 comprises 14 residues. V lost 4 bases, J lost 2 bases, and 9 bases lay in between. The CDR3 loop reads CASSLHVNTGELFF. CDR3 nucleotides: TGTGCCAGCAGCCTACATGTAAACACCGGGGAGCTGTTTTTT.

V is TRBV12-5 and J is TRBJ1-1; TRBD1 agrees at 7 bases. Germline V gives CDR1 LGHNT, CDR2 FRNRAP. The CDR3 sequence is 17 residues long. V gave up 1 base and J gave up 3 bases; unmatched junction bases: 11. CDR3 in amino acids: CASGLAGGGTEYTEAFF. The CDR3 nucleotides are TGTGCTAGTGGTTTGGCCGGGGGAGGGACAGAATACACTGAAGCTTTCTTT.

The CDR3 is CASSLWAEGGTEAFF. Written as DNA, the CDR3 is TGTGCCAGCAGTTTATGGGCGGAGGGGGGCACTGAAGCTTTCTTT. The chain couples TRBV28 to TRBJ1-1; tentatively, D is TRBD1 (6 bases). Germline V gene sequence: CDR1 MDHEN, CDR2 SYDVKM. This CDR3 contains 15 residues. V gave up 0 bases and J gave up 4 bases, with 12 bases separating them.

This clone was picked up a small number of times. The V call is TRBV19, the J call TRBJ2-7, with a weak D call TRBD1 (6 bases). This CDR3 region has 13 residues. V gave up 5 bases and J gave up 0 bases, with 8 bases separating them. The germline V gene encodes CDR1 LNHDA and CDR2 SQIVND (reference sequence). CDR3 residues: CASSLDSSYEQYF. CDR3 sequence (DNA): TGTGCCAGTAGTTTGGACAGCTCCTACGAGCAGTACTTC.

The chain has TRBV28 and TRBJ2-6; TRBD1 aligns across 9 bases. The V gene's germline CDR1 is MDHEN and CDR2 SYDVKM. J lost 2 bases, V lost 2 bases, and 10 bases had no gene match. CDR3 size: 19 residues. CDR3 DNA: TGTGCCAGCAGTTTAGATGGGGACAGGGAATTCGCTGGGGCCAACGTCCTGACTTTC. The encoded protein is CASSLDGDREFAGANVLTF.

J is TRBJ1-4 and V is TRBV21-1. TRBV21-1 is shown as a pseudogene. The CDR3 runs to 17 residues. The CDR3 reads CASTNPPQLDVSEKLFF. In DNA form, the CDR3 reads TGTGCCAGCACCAATCCCCCCCAGTTAGACGTTTCTGAAAAACTGTTTTTT.

The rearrangement joins TRBV5-1 to TRBJ2-6; D might be TRBD1 or TRBD2, each matching 5 bases. This CDR3 contains 14 residues. Germline CDR1 is SGHRS and CDR2 is YFSETQ. Trimming removed 7 bases from V and 2 bases from J, with 10 bases in between. This CDR3 is CASGTGPGANVLTF. As DNA, the CDR3 is TGCGCCAGCGGTACGGGGCCTGGGGCCAACGTCCTGACTTTC.

The rearrangement links TRBV7-2 to TRBJ1-4; D not resolved. The CDR3 spans 16 residues. Germline V gene lookup returns CDR1 SGHTA and CDR2 FQGNSA. V lost 3 bases, J lost 0 bases, and 11 bases lay in between. The DNA for the CDR3 is TGTGCCAGCAGCTTTAGGCCAGGTGCAACTAATGAAAAACTGTTTTTT. Translation: CASSFRPGATNEKLFF.

The chain employs TRBV5-6 and TRBJ2-3, with 7 bases that match TRBD2. This CDR3 is built from 17 residues. Germline V gene sequence: CDR1 SGHDT, CDR2 YYEEEE. V shed 3 bases and J 0 bases; nucleotides not matched to a gene: 10. CDR3: CASSSAPGLTSTDTQYF. The CDR3 bases are TGTGCCAGCAGCTCCGCCCCGGGACTAACTAGCACAGATACGCAGTATTTT.

The rearrangement joins TRBV9 to TRBJ1-2; perhaps TRBD1 as D (5 bases). V lost 4 bases to trimming and J lost 4 bases, with 17 bases between them. This CDR3 is 15 amino acids long. The germline V gene has CDR1 SGDLS and CDR2 YYNGEE. The DNA of the CDR3 is TGTGCCAGCAGCACCCAACAGGCCGGTAGCTATGGCTACACCTTC. This gives the protein CASSTQQAGSYGYTF.

CDR3 DNA sequence: TGCAGCGTTGACCCGGACAGACCTAGCGGGAGCTCCTACAATGAGCAGTTCTTC. Amino acids: CSVDPDRPSGSSYNEQFF. The chain employs TRBV29-1 and TRBJ2-1, with 10 bases fitting TRBD2. The V segment lost 3 bases and the J segment 0 bases; nucleotides outside the gene matches: 11. In germline, CDR1 is SQVTM, CDR2 ANQGSEA. The CDR3 consists of 18 residues.

J is TRBJ1-1 and V is TRBV7-8, with TRBD1 matching over 7 bases. Germline V gene lookup returns CDR1 SGHVS and CDR2 FQNEAQ. The CDR3 sequence is 12 residues long. Losses at the gene ends were 0 bases for V and 10 bases for J; bases not matched to a gene: 2. The CDR3 is CASSLAAGGAFF. The CDR3 DNA reads as TGTGCCAGCAGCTTAGCAGCAGGGGGAGCTTTCTTT.